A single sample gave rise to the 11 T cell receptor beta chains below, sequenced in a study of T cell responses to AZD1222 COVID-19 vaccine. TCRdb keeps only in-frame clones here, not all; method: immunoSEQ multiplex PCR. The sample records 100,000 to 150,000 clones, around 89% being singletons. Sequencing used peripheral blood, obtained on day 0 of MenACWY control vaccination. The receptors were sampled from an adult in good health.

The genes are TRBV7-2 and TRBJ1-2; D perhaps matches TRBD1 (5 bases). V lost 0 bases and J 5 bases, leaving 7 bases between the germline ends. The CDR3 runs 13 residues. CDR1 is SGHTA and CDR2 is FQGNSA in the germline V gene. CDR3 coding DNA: TGTGCCAGCAGCTTAGCGGGACTTTATGGCTACACCTTC. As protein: CASSLAGLYGYTF.

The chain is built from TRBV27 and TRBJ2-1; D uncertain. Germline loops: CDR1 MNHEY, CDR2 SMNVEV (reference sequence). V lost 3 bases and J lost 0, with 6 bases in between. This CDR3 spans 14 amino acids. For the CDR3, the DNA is TGTGCCAGCAGTTTCAGTAGCTCCTACAATGAGCAGTTCTTC. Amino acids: CASSFSSSYNEQFF.

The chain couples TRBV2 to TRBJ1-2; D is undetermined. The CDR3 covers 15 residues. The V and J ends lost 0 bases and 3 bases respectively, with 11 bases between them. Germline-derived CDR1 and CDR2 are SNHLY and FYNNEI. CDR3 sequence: CASSEAGPLDYGYTF. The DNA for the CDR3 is TGTGCCAGCAGTGAAGCTGGACCTTTGGACTATGGCTACACCTTC.

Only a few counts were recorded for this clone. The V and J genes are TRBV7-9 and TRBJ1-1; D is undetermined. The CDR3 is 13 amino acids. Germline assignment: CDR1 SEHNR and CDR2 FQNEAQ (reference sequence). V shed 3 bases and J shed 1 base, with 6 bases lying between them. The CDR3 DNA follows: TGTGCCAGCAGCTTTTTCTCGAACACTGAAGCTTTCTTT. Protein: CASSFFSNTEAFF.

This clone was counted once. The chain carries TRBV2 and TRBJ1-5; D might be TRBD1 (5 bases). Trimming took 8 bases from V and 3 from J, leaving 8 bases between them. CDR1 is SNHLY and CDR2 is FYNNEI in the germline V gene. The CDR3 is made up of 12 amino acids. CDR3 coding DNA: TGTGCCAGCCAAGGGGCCAATCAGCCCCAGCATTTT. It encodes CASQGANQPQHF.

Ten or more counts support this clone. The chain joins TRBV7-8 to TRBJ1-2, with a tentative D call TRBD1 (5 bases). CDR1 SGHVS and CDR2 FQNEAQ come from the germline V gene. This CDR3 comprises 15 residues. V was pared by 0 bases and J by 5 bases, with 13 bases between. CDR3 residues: CASSLADTGTYGYTF. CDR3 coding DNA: TGTGCCAGCAGCTTAGCGGACACCGGGACGTATGGCTACACCTTC.

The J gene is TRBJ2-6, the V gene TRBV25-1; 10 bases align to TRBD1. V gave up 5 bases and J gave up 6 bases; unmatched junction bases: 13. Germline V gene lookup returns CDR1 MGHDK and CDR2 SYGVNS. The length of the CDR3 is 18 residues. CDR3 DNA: TGTGCCAGCAGTCAGGGGGGACAGGGGTACCTGGCGGCCAACGTCCTGACTTTC. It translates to CASSQGGQGYLAANVLTF.

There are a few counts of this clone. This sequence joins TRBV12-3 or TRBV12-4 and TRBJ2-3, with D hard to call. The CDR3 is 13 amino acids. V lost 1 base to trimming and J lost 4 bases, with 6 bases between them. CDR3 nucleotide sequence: TGTGCCAGCAGTTTAGTTTGGCCAGATACGCAGTATTTT. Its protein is CASSLVWPDTQYF.

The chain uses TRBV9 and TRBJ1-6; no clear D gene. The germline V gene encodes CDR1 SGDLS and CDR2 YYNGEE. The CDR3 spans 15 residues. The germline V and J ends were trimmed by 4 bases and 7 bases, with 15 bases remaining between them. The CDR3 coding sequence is TGTGCCAGCAGCAAGGACCTCCTGGGAAATTCACCCCTCCACTTT. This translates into CASSKDLLGNSPLHF.

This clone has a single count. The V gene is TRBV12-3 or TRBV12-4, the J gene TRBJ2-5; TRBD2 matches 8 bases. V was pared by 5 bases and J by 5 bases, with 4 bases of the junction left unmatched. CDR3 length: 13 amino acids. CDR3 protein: CASSLRGAETQYF. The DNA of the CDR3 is TGTGCCAGCAGTCTGCGGGGGGCTGAGACCCAGTACTTC.

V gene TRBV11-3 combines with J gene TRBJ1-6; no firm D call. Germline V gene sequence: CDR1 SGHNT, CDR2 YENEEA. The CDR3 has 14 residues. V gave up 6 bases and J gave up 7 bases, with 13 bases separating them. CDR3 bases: TGTGCCAGCAGACGGACGGGCGAAAATTCACCCCTCCACTTT. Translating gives CASRRTGENSPLHF.